This TCR beta chain was identified in a study of OX40 agonist ivuxolimab in advanced cancers. A history of autoimmune disease or systemic immunosuppression excluded patients. Method: immunoSEQ multiplex PCR; TCRdb's copy keeps in-frame clones and lacks some. This sample has about 70,000 clones, with roughly 90% found just once. This CDR3 is 16 amino acids long. CDR1 is PRHDT and CDR2 is FYEKMQ in the germline V gene (reference sequence). V shed 1 base and J 2 bases; nucleotides not matched to a gene: 6. The TCR was taken from an adult with an advanced solid tumor such as melanoma, head and neck, liver or kidney cancer. The sequenced sample was CD4+ or CD8+ T cells sorted from blood, obtained in a trial of the OX40 agonist ivuxolimab. The V call is TRBV13, the J call TRBJ2-7, with 9 positions matching TRBD1. The CDR3 region is CASSLETGQGAYEQYF. Here the CDR3 DNA reads TGTGCCAGCAGCTTAGAGACGGGACAGGGCGCCTACGAGCAGTACTTC.